This T cell receptor (beta chain) was sequenced in a study of OX40 agonist ivuxolimab in advanced cancers. On the study more broadly: All patients had ivuxolimab intravenously every 2 weeks at 0.01 to 10 mg/kg. Partial responses were seen in three patients, one with hepatocellular carcinoma and two with cutaneous melanoma. Enrollees could have had prior anti-PD-1, anti-PD-L1 or anti-CTLA-4 therapy, which approximately 40% had received. General study findings and limits: It was not determined which antigens were specifically recognized by the peripheral T cells that had undergone clonal expansion.

With respect to this clone: The antigen is undetermined.

This table comes from immunoSEQ multiplex PCR, and its TCRdb copy is limited to in-frame clones, with some not included. Here the sample spans 35,000 to 40,000 clones, around 83% being singletons. The material was CD4+ or CD8+ T cells sorted from blood, obtained in a trial of the OX40 agonist ivuxolimab. This clonotype was obtained from an adult with an advanced solid tumor such as melanoma, head and neck, liver or kidney cancer.

This chain's CDR3 is CASSLAQEKLFF. The CDR3 DNA reads as TGTGCCAGCAGCTTAGCTCAAGAAAAACTGTTTTTT. This chain joins TRBV7-8 and TRBJ1-4; no definite D call. Germline V gene lookup returns CDR1 SGHVS and CDR2 FQNEAQ. The germline V and J ends were trimmed by 0 bases and 8 bases, with 4 bases remaining between them. The CDR3 extends over 12 amino acids.